A selection of T cell receptor beta chains follows, all from one sample in a study of technical replicates of blood from a few donors. Clones were read by immunoSEQ multiplex PCR, and TCRdb kept only the in-frame ones, dropping some. The sample consists of 90,000 or so clones, more than 85% of them appearing once. Sequencing was carried out using T cells isolated from PBMCs. These receptors were obtained from a human donor in good health. CDR3s include the opening cysteine and the closing phenylalanine or tryptophan. A D gene is named only where the DNA matches it firmly. Size is omitted from some rows. Given values are once, few, many or a class for expanded clones.

d_call: NA; clone_size: few; v_call: TRBV10-1; j_call: TRBJ2-1; cdr3_aa: CASMRRYEQFF; cdr3_nt: TGCGCCAGCATGAGGAGATACGAGCAGTTCTTC
d_call: TRBD1; clone_size: NA; v_call: TRBV4-1; j_call: TRBJ1-3; cdr3_aa: CASSLDRGSGNTIYF; cdr3_nt: TGCGCCAGCAGCCTAGACAGGGGATCTGGAAACACCATATATTTT
d_call: NA; clone_size: few; v_call: TRBV10-3; j_call: TRBJ1-1; cdr3_aa: CAITSQGDGSTEAFF; cdr3_nt: TGTGCCATCACCAGCCAAGGGGACGGGAGCACTGAAGCTTTCTTT
d_call: TRBD1; clone_size: NA; v_call: TRBV27; j_call: TRBJ2-7; cdr3_aa: CASSLGTGLYEQYF; cdr3_nt: TGTGCCAGCAGTTTAGGGACAGGGCTCTACGAGCAGTACTTC
d_call: NA; clone_size: NA; v_call: TRBV11-3; j_call: TRBJ2-3; cdr3_aa: CASSRQDTDTQYF; cdr3_nt: TGTGCCAGCAGCCGACAGGACACAGATACGCAGTATTTT
d_call: NA; clone_size: NA; v_call: TRBV9; j_call: TRBJ1-2; cdr3_aa: CASSSSTRGSYYGYTF; cdr3_nt: TGTGCCAGCAGCTCATCGACCAGGGGCTCTTACTATGGCTACACCTTC
d_call: NA; clone_size: NA; v_call: TRBV6-5; j_call: TRBJ2-1; cdr3_aa: CASSQDRGEQFF; cdr3_nt: TGTGCCAGCAGCCAAGATAGAGGTGAGCAGTTCTTC
d_call: TRBD2; clone_size: NA; v_call: TRBV5-6; j_call: TRBJ2-3; cdr3_aa: CASSLRFSGSTDTQYF; cdr3_nt: TGTGCCAGCAGCTTACGTTTTAGCGGGAGCACAGATACGCAGTATTTT
d_call: NA; clone_size: NA; v_call: TRBV6-5; j_call: TRBJ2-1; cdr3_aa: CASSYYSGTEQFF; cdr3_nt: TGTGCCAGCAGTTACTACAGCGGAACCGAGCAGTTCTTC
d_call: TRBD1; clone_size: NA; v_call: TRBV7-8; j_call: TRBJ1-5; cdr3_aa: CATTLRWTGDEYQPQHF; cdr3_nt: TGTGCCACTACCCTTCGATGGACAGGGGATGAGTATCAGCCCCAGCATTTT
d_call: TRBD2; clone_size: NA; v_call: TRBV7-9; j_call: TRBJ2-3; cdr3_aa: CASSQLAVSTDTQYF; cdr3_nt: TGTGCCAGCAGCCAACTAGCGGTTAGCACAGATACGCAGTATTTT
d_call: NA; clone_size: NA; v_call: TRBV4-2; j_call: TRBJ2-1; cdr3_aa: CASSLGSFYNEQFF; cdr3_nt: TGTGCCAGCAGCCTGGGGAGCTTTTACAATGAGCAGTTCTTC
d_call: NA; clone_size: NA; v_call: TRBV7-2; j_call: TRBJ2-7; cdr3_aa: CASSFGRFYEQYF; cdr3_nt: TGTGCCAGCAGCTTTGGCAGATTCTACGAGCAGTACTTC
d_call: NA; clone_size: NA; v_call: TRBV9; j_call: TRBJ1-2; cdr3_aa: CASSVAYSTGYTF; cdr3_nt: TGTGCCAGCAGCGTAGCTTACAGTACTGGCTACACCTTC
d_call: NA; clone_size: NA; v_call: TRBV5-1; j_call: TRBJ2-7; cdr3_aa: CASTPAGGPAFEQYF; cdr3_nt: TGCGCCAGCACTCCGGCCGGCGGGCCTGCCTTCGAGCAGTACTTC
d_call: TRBD2; clone_size: NA; v_call: TRBV6-5; j_call: TRBJ2-3; cdr3_aa: CASSSGLAIGGTQYF; cdr3_nt: TGTGCCAGCAGTTCTGGACTAGCTATAGGGGGTACGCAGTATTTT
d_call: TRBD1; clone_size: NA; v_call: TRBV9; j_call: TRBJ2-1; cdr3_aa: CASSEWTGSNEQFF; cdr3_nt: TGTGCCAGCAGCGAATGGACAGGGAGTAATGAGCAGTTCTTC
d_call: NA; clone_size: once; v_call: TRBV4-3; j_call: TRBJ1-2; cdr3_aa: CASSPVQGSVGYTF; cdr3_nt: TGCGCCAGCAGCCCCGTACAGGGATCGGTTGGCTACACCTTC
d_call: NA; clone_size: NA; v_call: TRBV7-7; j_call: TRBJ2-3; cdr3_aa: CASSYTGMLGDTQYF; cdr3_nt: TGTGCTAGCAGCTATACGGGTATGCTCGGAGATACGCAGTATTTT
d_call: NA; clone_size: NA; v_call: TRBV19; j_call: TRBJ2-7; cdr3_aa: CASSMAQGYEQYF; cdr3_nt: TGTGCCAGTAGTATGGCCCAGGGCTACGAGCAGTACTTC
d_call: NA; clone_size: NA; v_call: TRBV11-1; j_call: TRBJ2-7; cdr3_aa: CASSLVLAGRGHEQYF; cdr3_nt: TGTGCCAGCAGCTTAGTGTTGGCGGGTAGAGGCCACGAGCAGTACTTC
d_call: TRBD1; clone_size: NA; v_call: TRBV18; j_call: TRBJ2-3; cdr3_aa: CASQRQGSTDTQYF; cdr3_nt: TGTGCCAGCCAGCGACAGGGATCAACAGATACGCAGTATTTT
d_call: NA; clone_size: once; v_call: TRBV19; j_call: TRBJ1-4; cdr3_aa: CASRHLGQTATNEKLFF; cdr3_nt: TGTGCCAGTAGACATCTTGGACAGACTGCAACTAATGAAAAACTGTTTTTT
d_call: TRBD2; clone_size: NA; v_call: TRBV7-3; j_call: TRBJ2-3; cdr3_aa: CASSLFAGVVPDTQYF; cdr3_nt: TGTGCCAGCAGCTTATTCGCGGGAGTCGTACCGGATACGCAGTATTTT
d_call: NA; clone_size: NA; v_call: TRBV9; j_call: TRBJ2-2; cdr3_aa: CASSVVGQRDGELFF; cdr3_nt: TGTGCCAGCAGCGTGGTAGGTCAACGGGACGGGGAGCTGTTTTTT
d_call: NA; clone_size: NA; v_call: TRBV4-2; j_call: TRBJ1-1; cdr3_aa: CASSQDMAGHTEAFF; cdr3_nt: TGTGCCAGCAGCCAAGATATGGCAGGGCATACTGAAGCTTTCTTT